These 14 T cell receptor beta chains share one sample of origin, sequenced in a study of blood T cells in healthy people across ages. The authors ran a second PCR of 7 to 11 cycles using a sample-barcoded 5' primer and a J-beta primer mix. TCRdb re-derived calls from the 5' RACE reads in MiXCR, one entry per CDR3 protein. Of approximately 900,000 distinct CDR3 sequences in the sample, almost 30% were seen once. Separately, the same data were catalogued under a study of T cells of mothers and their children.

Sequencing input: blood. Receptors originate from a woman aged 35 to 49 in good health.

This clonotype came up a few times. CDR3 loop: CASSPMSSTDTQYF. As DNA, the CDR3 is TGTGCCAGCAGCCCCATGTCCTCCACAGATACGCAGTATTTT. The V gene is TRBV7-2, the J gene TRBJ2-3; unclear D gene. CDR1 is SGHTA, CDR2 FQGNSA, per germline. V was clipped by 5 bases and J by 2 bases, with 11 bases between them. This CDR3 is 14 amino acids long.

In this sample, this clonotype turned up a few times. One end of the junction is discordant with germline, which a read error may explain. This rearrangement joins TRBV3-1 to TRBJ2-7; D possibly matches TRBD1 or TRBD2 (5 bases each). The CDR3 has 15 residues. Germline CDR1 is LGHDT and CDR2 is YNNKEL (reference sequence). The CDR3: CASGQSGPGNYEQYF. The CDR3 nucleotides are TGTGCCAGCGGCCAATCGGGACCCGGGAACTACGAGCAGTACTTC.

There are a few counts of this clonotype. This chain connects TRBV28 to TRBJ2-5; D not certain. Trimming took 7 bases from V and 7 from J, leaving 19 bases between them. The germline V gene encodes CDR1 MDHEN and CDR2 SYDVKM. The CDR3 spans 14 residues. The CDR3 region is CASTLTLSEGTQYF. CDR3 DNA sequence: TGTGCCAGCACTCTCACCCTCTCCGAAGGGACCCAGTACTTC.

This clonotype was counted many times. The chain joins TRBV2 to TRBJ2-5; D remains ambiguous. The CDR3 runs to 13 residues. Germline CDR1 and CDR2: SNHLY and FYNNEI. The ends were cut back, 2 bases at V and 5 bases at J, with 9 bases in the middle. CDR3 nucleotide sequence: TGTGCCAGCAGTGAATATAGGGTGGAGACCCAGTACTTC. Protein sequence: CASSEYRVETQYF.

The chain uses TRBV7-9 and TRBJ2-1; possible D gene TRBD2, 5 bases. V was clipped by 2 bases and J by 8 bases, with 13 bases between them. The CDR3 is made up of 14 amino acids. Germline V gives CDR1 SEHNR, CDR2 FQNEAQ (reference sequence). The CDR3 spells CASSLKDPRDEQFF. For the CDR3, the DNA is TGTGCCAGCAGCTTAAAAGATCCGAGGGATGAGCAGTTCTTC.

This clonotype was observed many times. The genes are TRBV7-2 and TRBJ1-6; possible D gene TRBD1, 5 bases. The CDR3 is 13 residues long. Trimming pared 5 bases from V and 10 bases from J, leaving 12 bases between. The germline gives CDR1 SGHTA, CDR2 FQGNSA. The CDR3 region is CASSRGGGSPLHF. The CDR3 DNA follows: TGTGCCAGCAGCCGTGGGGGGGGATCACCCCTCCACTTT. Variable domain in full (rest from reference TRBV7-2 and TRBJ1-6): GAGVSQSPSNKVTEKGKDVELRCDPISGHTALYWYRQSLGQGLEFLIYFQGNSAPDKSGLPSDRFSAERTGGSVSTLTIQRTQQEDSAVYLCASSRGGGSPLHFGNGTRLTVT.

This clonotype has just a few counts. V is TRBV5-1 and J is TRBJ2-3; maybe TRBD1 (6 bases). The V and J ends lost 5 bases and 0 bases respectively, with 13 bases between them. Germline V lookup: CDR1 SGHRS, CDR2 YFSETQ. CDR3 size: 15 residues. CDR3 DNA: TGCGCCAGCAGAGAAGGGACACTTAGCACAGATACGCAGTATTTT. This encodes CASREGTLSTDTQYF.

Of note for this clonotype: Compared with germline, one end of the junction differs, possibly owing to a read error. The chain carries TRBV24-1 and TRBJ2-1; 13 bases match TRBD2. Germline V CDR1 and CDR2: KGHDR, SFDVKD. The CDR3 has 15 amino acids. CDR3 protein: CTTGGTSGDYNEQFF. The CDR3 nucleotides read TGTACCACCGGCGGGACTAGCGGGGATTACAATGAGCAGTTCTTC.

This clonotype turned up a few times. The rearrangement joins TRBV20-1 to TRBJ1-4; D call uncertain. The CDR3 extends over 15 amino acids. The germline V gene has CDR1 DFQATT and CDR2 SNEGSKA (reference sequence). The ends were cut back, 0 bases at V and 4 bases at J, with 12 bases in the middle. CDR3 loop: CSARDPGSHNEKLFF. The DNA of the CDR3 is TGCAGTGCTAGAGATCCGGGCTCGCATAATGAAAAACTGTTTTTT.

This clonotype was counted a single time. This chain joins TRBV7-9 and TRBJ1-2; unclear D gene. V shed 0 bases and J shed 4 bases, with 12 bases lying between them. Germline values: CDR1 SEHNR, CDR2 FQNEAQ (reference sequence). The CDR3 is 15 amino acids. The CDR3 DNA reads as TGTGCCAGCAGCTTAGCGGGAGCAGGTGGCTATGGCTACACCTTC. This gives the protein CASSLAGAGGYGYTF. Using reference TRBV7-9 and TRBJ1-2 for the parts outside the CDR3, the full variable domain is DTGVSQNPRHKITKRGQNVTFRCDPISEHNRLYWYRQTLGQGPEFLTYFQNEAQLEKSRLLSDRFSAERPKGSFSTLEIQRTEQGDSAMYLCASSLAGAGGYGYTFGSGTRLTVV.

This chain joins TRBV3-1 and TRBJ2-3, with D perhaps matching TRBD1 (5 bases). Germline V gene data show CDR1 as LGHDT and CDR2 as YNNKEL (reference sequence). This CDR3 spans 15 amino acids. The V end lost 4 bases, the J end lost 0 bases, and 11 bases lay between the germline ends. Here the CDR3 DNA reads TGTGCCAGCAGCCCCTGGACAAGCAGCACAGATACGCAGTATTTT. Translating gives CASSPWTSSTDTQYF.

In its sample, this clonotype was seen a few times. J is TRBJ1-4 and V is TRBV28; TRBD1 might be the D (5 bases). V was pared by 2 bases and J by 5 bases, with 15 bases between. Germline V gene lookup returns CDR1 MDHEN and CDR2 SYDVKM. The CDR3 length is 16 residues. The CDR3 region is CASSLRQGGRNEKLFF. In DNA form, the CDR3 reads TGTGCCAGCAGTTTAAGGCAGGGCGGGAGAAATGAAAAACTGTTTTTT.

V is TRBV7-2 and J is TRBJ2-7; TRBD1 agrees at 9 bases. CDR1 is SGHTA and CDR2 is FQGNSA in the germline V gene. Unmatched junction bases numbered 5, after V lost 5 bases and J lost 0 bases. The CDR3 is made up of 15 amino acids. CDR3 sequence reads: CASSPWDRASYEQYF. For the CDR3, the DNA is TGTGCCAGCAGCCCGTGGGACAGGGCCTCCTACGAGCAGTACTTC.

For this clonotype: One end of the junction does not line up with germline, which may come from a read error. V usage is TRBV20-1 and J usage is TRBJ2-7; D is perhaps TRBD1 or TRBD2 (5 bases each). CDR1 and CDR2 (germline): DFQATT, SNEGSKA (reference sequence). CDR3 length: 13 residues. The CDR3 DNA is TGCGGTGCTAGAGGGACCTCCACCTACGAGCAGTACTTC. Encoded protein: CGARGTSTYEQYF.